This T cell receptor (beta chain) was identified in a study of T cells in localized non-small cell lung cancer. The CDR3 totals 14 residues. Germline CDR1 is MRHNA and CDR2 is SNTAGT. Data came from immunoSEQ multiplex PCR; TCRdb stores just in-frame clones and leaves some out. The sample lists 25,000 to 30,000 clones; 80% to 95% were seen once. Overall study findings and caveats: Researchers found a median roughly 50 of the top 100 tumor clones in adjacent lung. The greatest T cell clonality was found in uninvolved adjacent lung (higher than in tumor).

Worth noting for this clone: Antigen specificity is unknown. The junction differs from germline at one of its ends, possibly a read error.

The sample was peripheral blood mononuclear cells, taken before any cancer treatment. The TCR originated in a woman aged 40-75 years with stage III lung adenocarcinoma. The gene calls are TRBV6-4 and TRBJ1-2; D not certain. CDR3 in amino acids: CASSYSGGDYGYTF. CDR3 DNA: TGTGCCAGCAGTTACTCGGGCGGGGACTATGGCTACACCTTC.